The 9 T cell receptor beta chains in this list originate from one sample, sequenced in a study of blood T cell repertoires in COVID-19. Clones were read by immunoSEQ multiplex PCR, and TCRdb kept only the in-frame ones, dropping some. Among hundreds of thousands of clones, 70% to 90% were seen once, and the ten largest hold about 1.5%. Sequencing was done on a sample of peripheral blood. The receptors here all came from a woman between 25 and 40 years old with active or convalescent COVID-19.

The chain employs TRBV7-6 and TRBJ1-4; 10 nucleotides line up with TRBD1. Looked up from germline, CDR1 is SGHVS and CDR2 is FNYEAQ. J gave up 4 bases and V 6 bases, and 5 bases lay outside the gene matches. The CDR3 is 15 residues long. CDR3 residues: CASRRRTGGNEKLFF. The CDR3 nucleotides read TGTGCCAGCAGACGCCGGACAGGGGGTAATGAAAAACTGTTTTTT.

This clone was counted many times. V is TRBV6-5 and J is TRBJ1-3, with 9 bases matching TRBD1. Germline CDR1 is MNHEY and CDR2 is SVGAGI. CDR3 size: 15 residues. After removal of 6 bases from V and 0 bases from J, the junction contained 3 bases not matched to a gene. The CDR3 DNA sequence: TGTGCCAGCAGGGACAGGGGATACTCTGGAAACACCATATATTTT. Translating gives CASRDRGYSGNTIYF.

The rearrangement joins TRBV2 to TRBJ1-2, with TRBD1 matching over 8 bases. CDR1 SNHLY and CDR2 FYNNEI come from the germline V gene. The CDR3 runs to 13 residues. V gave up 10 bases and J gave up 4 bases; unmatched junction bases: 8. Here the CDR3 DNA reads TGTGCCACCGTAGGACAGGGTATCTATGGCTACACCTTC. It translates to CATVGQGIYGYTF.

J is TRBJ1-1 and V is TRBV5-4; 7 bases align to TRBD1. Germline-derived CDR1 and CDR2 are SGHNT and YYREEE (reference sequence). The J segment lost 5 bases and the V segment lost 2 bases, leaving 6 bases of the junction unmatched. The CDR3 is 14 amino acids. The CDR3 region has the DNA TGTGCCAGCAGCTTCACAGACAGGGTTACTGAAGCTTTCTTT. Translation gives CASSFTDRVTEAFF. The variable domain in full, with the rest retrieved from reference TRBV5-4 and TRBJ1-1, is ETGVTQSPTHLIKTRGQQVTLRCSSQSGHNTVSWYQQALGQGPQFIFQYYREEENGRGNFPPRFSGLQFPNYSSELNVNALELDDSALYLCASSFTDRVTEAFFGQGTRLTVV.

The rearrangement joins TRBV4-2 to TRBJ2-7; tentative D call: TRBD2 (5 bases). The CDR3 is made up of 17 amino acids. V lost 0 bases to trimming and J lost 2 bases, with 17 bases between them. Germline V lookup: CDR1 LGHNA, CDR2 YNFKEQ. CDR3 loop: CASSQDPRGSVTYEQYF. The CDR3 nucleotides are TGTGCCAGCAGCCAAGATCCCCGGGGTAGCGTAACCTACGAGCAGTACTTC.

The CDR3 DNA is TGTGCCAGCAGCCCATATGGTCAGGGTTCACCCCTCCACTTT. Amino acids: CASSPYGQGSPLHF. The chain carries TRBV3-1 (or the pseudogene TRBV3-2) and TRBJ1-6, with D maybe TRBD1 (5 bases). The germline V gene has CDR1 LGHDT and CDR2 YNNKEL (reference sequence). The length of the CDR3 is 14 residues. V was trimmed by 4 bases and J by 9 bases, leaving 13 bases between them.

This clone appeared many times. This rearrangement joins TRBV3-1 (or the pseudogene TRBV3-2) to TRBJ1-2; D remains unclear. The V end lost 5 bases, the J end lost 0 bases, and 19 bases lay between the germline ends. In germline, CDR1 is LGHDT, CDR2 YNNKEL (reference sequence). This CDR3 contains 17 residues. CDR3 region: CASSYAGTRFPNYGYTF. The CDR3, as DNA: TGTGCCAGCAGCTATGCGGGAACCCGCTTCCCTAACTATGGCTACACCTTC.

The gene calls are TRBV14 and TRBJ2-1, with 8 bases identical to TRBD2. With V trimmed by 4 bases and J by 2 bases, 4 bases remained unmatched. Germline V gives CDR1 SGHDN, CDR2 FVKESK. The CDR3 sequence is 15 residues long. The CDR3 region has the DNA TGTGCCAGCAGCCCCCGGGGGGGGGCCTACAATGAGCAGTTCTTC. This gives the protein CASSPRGGAYNEQFF.

The V gene is TRBV20-1, the J gene TRBJ1-1; D not certain. Germline loops: CDR1 DFQATT, CDR2 SNEGSKA (reference sequence). This CDR3 region has 11 residues. V was shortened by 6 bases and J by 5 bases, with 10 bases between the two germline ends. This CDR3 reads CSARSLTEAFF. The CDR3 DNA sequence: TGCAGTGCCAGATCCCTGACTGAAGCTTTCTTT.